One sample yielded the 3 T cell receptor beta chains listed below, sequenced in a study of shared clonotypes between healthy human individuals. Some clones are missing from TCRdb's copy, which holds only in-frame ones; the method was immunoSEQ multiplex PCR. The repertoire holds fewer than 700,000 clones, with around 76% as singletons. The sample consisted of PBMCs. These receptors were collected from a woman aged 40-49 years in good health. Some clones in this sample may be carry-over from other donors' samples.

The chain is built from TRBV19 and TRBJ2-1; weak D call: TRBD2 (6 bases). The germline V gene encodes CDR1 LNHDA and CDR2 SQIVND (reference sequence). V dropped 5 bases and J dropped 4 bases, with 18 bases sitting between them. This CDR3 region has 16 residues. The CDR3 is CASSYRAGGVYNEQFF. DNA of the CDR3: TGTGCCAGTAGTTACCGAGCGGGCGGGGTTTACAATGAGCAGTTCTTC.

V and J are TRBV5-1 and TRBJ2-1; 8 bases are a match to TRBD2. Germline CDR1 SGHRS, CDR2 YFSETQ. The V and J ends lost 4 bases and 2 bases, in that order; junction bases with no gene match: 5. There are 15 residues in the CDR3. CDR3 protein: CASSPRAGAYNEQFF. In nucleotides, the CDR3 is TGCGCCAGCAGCCCCCGAGCGGGAGCCTACAATGAGCAGTTCTTC.

The chain has TRBV4-2 and TRBJ2-1, with 8 bases fitting TRBD2. V lost 0 bases to trimming and J lost 9 bases; unmatched junction nucleotides: 4. Germline CDR1 reads LGHNA; CDR2 reads YNFKEQ. The CDR3 spans 14 residues. CDR3 nucleotides: TGTGCCAGCAGCCAAGACCGGACTAGCTTTGAGCAGTTCTTC. Translated: CASSQDRTSFEQFF.